This TCR beta chain is from a study of OX40 agonist ivuxolimab in advanced cancers. Background for the entire study: Ivuxolimab, which targeted the costimulatory receptor OX40 (CD134), was an agonistic, fully human IgG2 monoclonal antibody. Intravenous ivuxolimab was administered to patients every 2 weeks at six dose levels: 0.01, 0.1, 0.3, 1.5, 3 and 10 mg/kg. Of the roughly 52 dose-escalation patients, hepatocellular carcinoma was present in 19, melanoma in roughly 15, renal cell carcinoma in 9 and head and neck cancer in 9. A male proportion of roughly 80% and a mean age of approximately 60 years, ranging from about 23 to 79, were recorded for the dose-escalation cohort. Patients were allowed to have had prior anti-PD-1, anti-PD-L1 or anti-CTLA-4 therapy, and approximately 40% of the dose-escalation patients had been treated with checkpoint inhibitors. Partial responses occurred in three dose-escalation patients, of whom one had hepatocellular carcinoma and two had cutaneous melanoma. Peripheral TCRbeta sequencing aimed to test whether ivuxolimab altered TCR sequence diversity and caused clonal T-cell expansion. The monotherapy dose-escalation portion (N = 52 patients) of the phase I ivuxolimab trial is reported in the paper.

About this clone itself: Its cognate antigen has yet to be identified. Nothing much larger sits one base from this clone, and base qualities are not available.

Genomic DNA was isolated from the sorted cells so that the TCRbeta CDR3 region could be sequenced. The immunoSEQ Assay was used to sequence the TCRbeta CDR3 regions. In TCRdb, the immuneACCESS table is reduced to in-frame sequences with V and J assigned. These tables do not hold every clone; where another copy was compared, an unresolved V gene accounts for under half, and the others remain unexplained. This sample has 65,000 to 95,000 clones in its table, and about 92% of those were observed once. The ten top clones hold more than 4% of the sample. Findings and caveats that apply to the study as a whole: At doses from 0.1 to 3.0 mg/kg, clonal expansion was seen in both CD4+ and CD8+ blood T cells between baseline and week 6. Antigen specificity was not determined for the clonally expanded peripheral T cells. Partial responders in the 0.1-3.0 mg/kg groups had among the lowest normalized peripheral clonal expansion, especially among CD8+ T cells. Low levels of normalized T-cell clonal expansion were also seen in some patients who did not respond. After ivuxolimab, more expanded clones were found on average in CD8+ T cells than in CD4+ T cells.

The trial excluded patients who had a history of autoimmune disease or were on systemic immunosuppression. Peripheral blood for TCR sequencing was collected from all dose cohorts at baseline, on cycle 4 day 1, and on cycle 7 day 1. Samples were obtained from an open-label, multicenter, first-in-human phase I dose-escalation trial of ivuxolimab. Adults with locally advanced or metastatic melanoma, renal cell, hepatocellular, or head and neck squamous cell carcinoma were enrolled in the trial. CD4+ and CD8+ T cells were sorted separately from peripheral blood before TCR sequencing. This clonotype originated in an adult with an advanced solid tumor such as melanoma, head and neck, liver or kidney cancer. The specimen was CD4+ or CD8+ T cells sorted from blood, collected in a trial of the OX40 agonist ivuxolimab.

The sequenced DNA: TGTGCCAGCAGCGGACAGGGGCAGCCCCAGCATTTT. Its amino acids are CASSGQGQPQHF. Here the chain combines TRBV2 and TRBJ1-5; TRBD1 agrees with 9 junctional bases. V is cut back by 6 bases and J by 7 bases, with 1 base in the junction unmatched. CDR1 and CDR2 (SNHLY, FYNNEI) derive from the germline V gene. From the cysteine up to the phenylalanine, the CDR3 has a length of 12 residues. The kept DNA is CDR3 alone, 36 bases in frame from the first base.